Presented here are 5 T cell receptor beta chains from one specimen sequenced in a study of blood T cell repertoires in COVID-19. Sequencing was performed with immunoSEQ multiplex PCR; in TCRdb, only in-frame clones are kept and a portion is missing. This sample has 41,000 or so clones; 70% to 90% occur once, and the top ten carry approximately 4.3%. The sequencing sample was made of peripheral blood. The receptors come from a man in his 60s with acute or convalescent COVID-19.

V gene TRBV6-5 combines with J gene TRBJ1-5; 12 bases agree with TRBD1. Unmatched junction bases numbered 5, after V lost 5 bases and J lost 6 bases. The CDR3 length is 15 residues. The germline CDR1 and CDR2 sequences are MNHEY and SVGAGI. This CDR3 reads CASSPGTGGVQPQHF. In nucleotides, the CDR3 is TGTGCCAGCAGTCCCGGGACAGGGGGCGTTCAGCCCCAGCATTTT.

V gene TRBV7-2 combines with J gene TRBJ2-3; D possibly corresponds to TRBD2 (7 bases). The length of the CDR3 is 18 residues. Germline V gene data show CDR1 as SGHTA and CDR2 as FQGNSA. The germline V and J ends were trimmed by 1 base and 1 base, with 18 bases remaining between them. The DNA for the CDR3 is TGTGCCAGCAGCTTAGGGAGGGGCGGGGGCCGCCGCACAGATACGCAGTATTTT. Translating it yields CASSLGRGGGRRTDTQYF.

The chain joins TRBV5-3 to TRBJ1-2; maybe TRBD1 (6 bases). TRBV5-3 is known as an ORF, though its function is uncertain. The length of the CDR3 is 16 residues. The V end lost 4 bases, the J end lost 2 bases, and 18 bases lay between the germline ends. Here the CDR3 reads CARSPRGRGTNYGYTF. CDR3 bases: TGTGCCAGAAGCCCCCGGGGGCGGGGGACAAACTATGGCTACACCTTC.

Here the CDR3 DNA reads TGTGCCAGCAGCTTTCTAGCGGGGGACACCGGGGAGCTGTTTTTT. Translating it yields CASSFLAGDTGELFF. The rearrangement uses TRBV5-4 and TRBJ2-2; 10 bases fit TRBD2. The CDR3 is 15 amino acids. Germline values: CDR1 SGHNT, CDR2 YYREEE (reference sequence). J gave up 3 bases and V 2 bases, and 1 base lay outside the gene matches.

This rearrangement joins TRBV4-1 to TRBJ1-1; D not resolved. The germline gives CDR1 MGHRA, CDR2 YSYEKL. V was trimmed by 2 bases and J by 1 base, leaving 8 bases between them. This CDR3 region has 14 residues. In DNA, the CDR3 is TGCGCCAGCAGCCAATTGGAGTCGAACACTGAAGCTTTCTTT. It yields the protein CASSQLESNTEAFF.